The rows below give T cell receptor beta chains drawn from one sample of a study of CD4 and CD8 cells across lung adenocarcinoma regions. A single record per CDR3 protein comes from TCRdb applying MiXCR to the PCR reads. The repertoire holds some 11,000 distinct CDR3 sequences, with roughly 50% as singletons. Sequenced input: CD4+ T cells from the center of a lung tumor. The receptors shown here come from a male donor with lung adenocarcinoma. The CD4 and CD8 labels of this study may be unreliable. The CDR3 runs from the conserved cysteine through the conserved F or W. The D gene is left open where the match is weak. Clone size is shown for a subset of rows, as once, few, many or a class of expanded clone.

d_gene: TRBD1
abundance: .
j_gene: TRBJ2-4
v_gene: TRBV6-4
CDR3nt: TGTGCCAGCAGTGACTCCAAAGGGGGCACAGACATTCAGTACTTC
CDR3aa: CASSDSKGGTDIQYF

d_gene: .
abundance: many
j_gene: TRBJ1-2
v_gene: TRBV6-1
CDR3nt: TGTGCCAGCAGTACAAGGGTGGGAGGCTACACCTTC
CDR3aa: CASSTRVGGYTF

d_gene: .
abundance: few
j_gene: TRBJ1-4
v_gene: TRBV4-1
CDR3nt: TGCGCCAGCAGCCAGAGCGGGGGTGGGGGTGAAAAGCTGTTTTTT
CDR3aa: CASSQSGGGGEKLFF

d_gene: TRBD2
abundance: .
j_gene: TRBJ2-2
v_gene: TRBV27
CDR3nt: TGTGCCAGCAGAGGACTAGCGGTTACCCCCGGGGAGCTGTTTTTT
CDR3aa: CASRGLAVTPGELFF

d_gene: TRBD1
abundance: .
j_gene: TRBJ2-1
v_gene: TRBV27
CDR3nt: TGTGCCAGCACAGGGACAGTTGGAGAGCAGTTCTTC
CDR3aa: CASTGTVGEQFF

d_gene: .
abundance: .
j_gene: TRBJ2-4
v_gene: TRBV6-5
CDR3nt: TGTGCCAGCAGTTACTCGGGGTTGACCAAAGATACTCAGTACTTT
CDR3aa: CASSYSGLTKDTQYF

d_gene: TRBD2
abundance: .
j_gene: TRBJ2-4
v_gene: TRBV10-1
CDR3nt: TGCGCCAACCACGGGGAGGGTGCCAAAAACATCCAGTACTTC
CDR3aa: CANHGEGAKNIQYF

d_gene: .
abundance: .
j_gene: TRBJ2-2
v_gene: TRBV6-1
CDR3nt: TGTGCCAGCAAAACGGAATCGAACACCGGGGAGCTGTTTTTT
CDR3aa: CASKTESNTGELFF

d_gene: .
abundance: .
j_gene: TRBJ2-3
v_gene: TRBV5-6
CDR3nt: TGTGCCAGCAGCACAGGGACTACCCTCACAGATACGCAGTATTTT
CDR3aa: CASSTGTTLTDTQYF

d_gene: TRBD1
abundance: medium-sized
j_gene: TRBJ2-3
v_gene: TRBV6-1
CDR3nt: TGTGCCAGCAGCTCGGACAGGGTTCCTACCGATACGCAGTATTTT
CDR3aa: CASSSDRVPTDTQYF

d_gene: .
abundance: .
j_gene: TRBJ2-3
v_gene: TRBV14
CDR3nt: TGTGCCAGCAGCCAAGGACTAGTCGGGCGAGATACGCAGTATTTT
CDR3aa: CASSQGLVGRDTQYF

d_gene: .
abundance: few
j_gene: TRBJ2-1
v_gene: TRBV10-1
CDR3nt: TGCGCCAGCAGTGAGGCGGCGGGATTTCTCAATGAGCAGTTCTTC
CDR3aa: CASSEAAGFLNEQFF

d_gene: TRBD2
abundance: once
j_gene: TRBJ2-4
v_gene: TRBV6-5
CDR3nt: TGTGCCAGCAGTTCCACCGGACTAGCGGGGCGGCGAGCCACAGACACGCAGTACTTC
CDR3aa: CASSSTGLAGRRATDTQYF

d_gene: TRBD1
abundance: few
j_gene: TRBJ2-3
v_gene: TRBV20-1
CDR3nt: TGCAGTGCTACTAAGGGGGCTATCACAGATACGCAGTATTTT
CDR3aa: CSATKGAITDTQYF

d_gene: .
abundance: .
j_gene: TRBJ2-4
v_gene: TRBV6-4
CDR3nt: TGTGCCAGCAGTGCGGGGCTGTGTGCCGCAAACATGCAGTACTTC
CDR3aa: CASSAGLCAANMQYF

d_gene: TRBD2
abundance: medium-sized
j_gene: TRBJ2-1
v_gene: TRBV4-1
CDR3nt: TGCGCCAGCAGCCATAGCGGGGGGGCCTACAATGAGCAGTTCTTC
CDR3aa: CASSHSGGAYNEQFF

d_gene: TRBD2
abundance: .
j_gene: TRBJ2-3
v_gene: TRBV6-5
CDR3nt: TGTGCCAGCAGTTCCACCGGACTAGCGGGGGGGCGACCCAAAGACATTCAGTACTTT
CDR3aa: CASSSTGLAGGRPKDIQYF

d_gene: .
abundance: .
j_gene: TRBJ2-3
v_gene: TRBV27
CDR3nt: TGTGCCAGGGGGCCGACCAGGAAAGATATGCAGTATTTT
CDR3aa: CARGPTRKDMQYF

d_gene: .
abundance: many
j_gene: TRBJ1-6
v_gene: TRBV27
CDR3nt: TGTGCCAGCAGTTTATCGGGCGATTCACCCCTCCACTTT
CDR3aa: CASSLSGDSPLHF

d_gene: .
abundance: large
j_gene: TRBJ2-5
v_gene: TRBV10-2
CDR3nt: TGCGCCAGCAGTGAGCGGTCAGAACAAGAGACCCAGTACTTC
CDR3aa: CASSERSEQETQYF

d_gene: .
abundance: .
j_gene: TRBJ2-3
v_gene: TRBV11-3
CDR3nt: TGTGCCAGCAGCTTGGGGCAGGGGCCCAAAGATATGCAGTATTTT
CDR3aa: CASSLGQGPKDMQYF

d_gene: TRBD1
abundance: .
j_gene: TRBJ2-1
v_gene: TRBV12-3/TRBV12-4
CDR3nt: TGTGCCAGCAGTAAGGGACAGCGGATATACAATGAGCAGTTCTTC
CDR3aa: CASSKGQRIYNEQFF

d_gene: .
abundance: .
j_gene: TRBJ2-5
v_gene: TRBV6-1
CDR3nt: TGTGCCAGCAGGGTCGACAGGACCCAAGAGACCCAGTACTTC
CDR3aa: CASRVDRTQETQYF

d_gene: .
abundance: medium-sized
j_gene: TRBJ2-3
v_gene: TRBV6-5
CDR3nt: TGTGCCAGCACCTGGGGGGGCACAGATACGCAGTATTTT
CDR3aa: CASTWGGTDTQYF

d_gene: .
abundance: medium-sized
j_gene: TRBJ2-3
v_gene: TRBV27
CDR3nt: TGTGCCACCCAAGCCGGGGCCAGCGATACGCAGTATTTT
CDR3aa: CATQAGASDTQYF

d_gene: .
abundance: .
j_gene: TRBJ2-1
v_gene: TRBV6-1
CDR3nt: TGTGCCAGCAGTGAAGCGGTGATGGATGAGCAGTTCTTC
CDR3aa: CASSEAVMDEQFF

d_gene: .
abundance: .
j_gene: TRBJ2-3
v_gene: TRBV6-1
CDR3nt: TGTGCCAGCGCGGAGGCCGGCGGTCGGCACACAGATACCCAGTATTTT
CDR3aa: CASAEAGGRHTDTQYF

d_gene: .
abundance: medium-sized
j_gene: TRBJ2-3
v_gene: TRBV7-2
CDR3nt: TGTGCCAGCAGCTTAGTCAGCCCAGATACGCAGTATTTT
CDR3aa: CASSLVSPDTQYF

d_gene: .
abundance: .
j_gene: TRBJ2-6
v_gene: TRBV6-1
CDR3nt: TGTGCCAGCAGCATACAGGCTCCTGGGGCCTACGAGCAGAACTTC
CDR3aa: CASSIQAPGAYEQNF

d_gene: .
abundance: .
j_gene: TRBJ2-1
v_gene: TRBV14
CDR3nt: TGTGCCAGCAGCCAATTGCGGGGCCCGGGGTTGAATGAGCAGTTCTTC
CDR3aa: CASSQLRGPGLNEQFF

d_gene: .
abundance: .
j_gene: TRBJ2-3
v_gene: TRBV27
CDR3nt: TGTGCCAGCAGTCTAACCCCGGATACGCAGTATTTT
CDR3aa: CASSLTPDTQYF

d_gene: TRBD2
abundance: few
j_gene: TRBJ2-4
v_gene: TRBV27
CDR3nt: TGTGCCAGCAGAGCCACGGGGCTAGCGGGGCAGTGTGGCACAGATACTCAGTACTTC
CDR3aa: CASRATGLAGQCGTDTQYF

d_gene: TRBD1
abundance: .
j_gene: TRBJ2-5
v_gene: TRBV7-3
CDR3nt: TGTGCCAGCGGCTTAGGGGGCCGTGACCAAGAGACCCAGTACTTC
CDR3aa: CASGLGGRDQETQYF

d_gene: TRBD2
abundance: .
j_gene: TRBJ2-7
v_gene: TRBV20-1
CDR3nt: TGCAGTGCTAGGGGGAGCGGGAGCTCCCACGAGCAGTACTTC
CDR3aa: CSARGSGSSHEQYF

d_gene: .
abundance: .
j_gene: TRBJ2-5
v_gene: TRBV6-1
CDR3nt: TGTGCCAGCACTATCACACCCGCCGCGGAGACCCAGTACTTC
CDR3aa: CASTITPAAETQYF

d_gene: .
abundance: .
j_gene: TRBJ2-3
v_gene: TRBV7-3
CDR3nt: TGTGCCAGCAGCTTAACGGGGGGAGATACGCAGTATTTT
CDR3aa: CASSLTGGDTQYF

d_gene: .
abundance: .
j_gene: TRBJ2-1
v_gene: TRBV27
CDR3nt: TGTGCCAGCAGCCAAGGAATCTACAATGAGCAGTTCTTC
CDR3aa: CASSQGIYNEQFF

d_gene: TRBD1
abundance: .
j_gene: TRBJ2-3
v_gene: TRBV12-3/TRBV12-4
CDR3nt: TGTGCCAGCAGTAACCGGGACAGGGGGCCCACAGATACGCAGTATTTT
CDR3aa: CASSNRDRGPTDTQYF

d_gene: .
abundance: .
j_gene: TRBJ2-7
v_gene: TRBV10-2
CDR3nt: TGCGCCAGCAGTGACCCGGCGGGGTCTAACTCCTACGAGCAGTACTTC
CDR3aa: CASSDPAGSNSYEQYF

d_gene: TRBD2
abundance: many
j_gene: TRBJ2-5
v_gene: TRBV7-2
CDR3nt: TGTGCCAGCAGCGAGGGACTAGCGGGGGGACCTCAAGAGACCCAGTACTTC
CDR3aa: CASSEGLAGGPQETQYF

d_gene: .
abundance: .
j_gene: TRBJ1-4
v_gene: TRBV6-1
CDR3nt: TGTGCCAGCACCCCCGTGGGGGGGGGAAAACTGTTTTTT
CDR3aa: CASTPVGGGKLFF

d_gene: TRBD1
abundance: .
j_gene: TRBJ2-7
v_gene: TRBV6-2/TRBV6-3
CDR3nt: TGTGCCAGCAGTATCTGGACAGGGGCCTACGAGCAGTACTTC
CDR3aa: CASSIWTGAYEQYF

d_gene: .
abundance: .
j_gene: TRBJ2-3
v_gene: TRBV6-5
CDR3nt: TGTGCCATCAGTTACCGGGCGGTGGGCGCCGATACGCAGTTTTTT
CDR3aa: CAISYRAVGADTQFF